These T cell receptor beta chains were read from a single sample in a study of regulatory T cells in long-lasting Graves disease. One entry per CDR3 protein, called by TCRdb with MiXCR from the multiplex PCR reads. The sample shows approximately 440,000 distinct CDR3 sequences, 15% to 20% of them seen only once. These same data were also listed under a study on T cells in Graves' hyperthyroidism and ophthalmopathy.

This specimen consisted of peripheral blood mononuclear cells (PBMCs), obtained at new diagnosis, from a patient treated with antithyroid drugs. Receptors originate from a middle-aged man with Graves disease. Each CDR3 is given with its conserved first and last residue. Each record gives: J gene, V gene, CDR3 protein.

>TRBJ2-2|TRBV7-6
CASSLVTYRDRGLAGELFF
>TRBJ2-1|TRBV6-2/TRBV6-3
CASSPLAGKTVEQFF
>TRBJ2-1|TRBV5-1
CASSLDSRYNEQFF
>TRBJ1-6|TRBV6-5
CASSYFGTGASSSYNSPLHF
>TRBJ1-2|TRBV9
CASSVLTTANYGYTF
>TRBJ2-2|TRBV6-2/TRBV6-3
CASTPGTSGRRVTGELFF
>TRBJ1-5|TRBV18
CASAPSGNQPQHF
>TRBJ1-4|TRBV11-2
CASSSLTEKLFF
>TRBJ2-5|TRBV7-9
CASSSRPEDQETQYF
>TRBJ2-7|TRBV3-1
CASSQEARSGEQYF
>TRBJ2-1|TRBV6-1
CASSPPGLTDNEQFF
>TRBJ2-3|TRBV29-1
CSVPGTGGTDTQYF
>TRBJ2-7|TRBV5-1
CASTLGGTAGGYEQYF
>TRBJ2-2|TRBV3-1
CASSGGNTHTGELFF
>TRBJ2-1|TRBV6-1
CASRGTGLAGVYNEQFF
>TRBJ1-1|TRBV29-1
CSVERHLNTEAFF
>TRBJ1-6|TRBV5-1
CASSLETGRSPLHF
>TRBJ2-1|TRBV10-3
CAISERDSQLTGNEQFF
>TRBJ2-1|TRBV20-1
CSARVGGAYNEQFF
>TRBJ1-1|TRBV2
CASRFQWEGTEAFF
>TRBJ2-2|TRBV30
CAWSSSGFTGELFF
>TRBJ1-4|TRBV28
CASRQDRVATNEKLFF
>TRBJ2-5|TRBV30
CACLQGTGLLQETQYF
>TRBJ2-7|TRBV4-2
CGSSQGGAGGDYEQYF
>TRBJ2-7|TRBV6-2/TRBV6-3
CASRSPKVLAGGPNEQYF
>TRBJ1-2|TRBV3-1
CASSQDERGYTF
>TRBJ2-1|TRBV2
CASSDILAGGPGNEQFF
>TRBJ2-2|TRBV30
CAWSPQGTGELFF
>TRBJ2-3|TRBV24-1
CATSDGREGRTDTQYF
>TRBJ2-1|TRBV6-1
CASSEFKGGSSYNEQFF
>TRBJ2-3|TRBV30
CAWRTSGTGTDTQYF
>TRBJ2-3|TRBV13
CASSQEGSRVYTQYF
>TRBJ1-2|TRBV10-3
CAISESGGVDYGYTF
>TRBJ2-1|TRBV7-9
CASSLVQGVNNEQFF
>TRBJ2-7|TRBV5-1
CASSPGTGHLRVEQYF
>TRBJ2-3|TRBV7-2
CASRHDSGRGTDTQYF
>TRBJ2-2|TRBV6-2/TRBV6-3
CASSFSGGDIITGELFF
>TRBJ2-1|TRBV3-1
CASSQDSSVLYNEQFF
>TRBJ2-1|TRBV12-3/TRBV12-4
CASSLYGLAGSNEQFF
>TRBJ2-6|TRBV6-9
CASNYLDRGTGANVLTF
>TRBJ2-3|TRBV7-3
CASSRTSATDTQYF
>TRBJ2-5|TRBV7-3
CASSLGPQETQYF
>TRBJ2-7|TRBV6-1
CASTVRASGYEQYF
>TRBJ2-7|TRBV30
CAWREGSPYEQYF
>TRBJ1-2|TRBV6-4
CASSDSKRREGGYGYTF
>TRBJ2-1|TRBV2
CASKQRLAGGQGSYNEQFF
>TRBJ2-6|TRBV5-1
CASSLGSRANVLTF
>TRBJ2-3|TRBV30
CAWIMGYTQYF
>TRBJ2-1|TRBV11-2
CASSLEPQGAYNEQFF
>TRBJ2-5|TRBV6-1
CASSGLAGGFRETQYF
>TRBJ1-2|TRBV7-9
CASSLDLIDGYTF
>TRBJ2-1|TRBV7-8
CASSTGQSNEQFF
>TRBJ1-1|TRBV12-3/TRBV12-4
CASSPWTVLNTEAFF
>TRBJ2-3|TRBV29-1
CSVEWWTSADTQYF
>TRBJ2-3|TRBV20-1
CSASSGPSTDTQYF